This TCR beta chain is from a study of Graves' ophthalmopathy and Graves' hyperthyroidism. This clonotype was observed many times. Amplification of TCR beta CDR3 regions used RNA transcripts. Second-round multiplex PCR followed a first-round RT-PCR using HTBI primers. TCRdb passed the multiplex PCR reads through MiXCR, listing each CDR3 protein once. The profile shows about 1.1 million distinct CDR3 sequences, about 38% of them singletons. Patients were diagnosed from clinical symptoms, serum thyroxine, TRAb, thyroid ultrasound and orbital computed tomography. The V gene lost 4 bases and the J gene lost 3 bases, with 7 bases spanning the gap. This CDR3 spans 13 amino acids. In germline, CDR1 is SGHRS, CDR2 YFSETQ.

The chain is built from TRBV5-1 and TRBJ2-2; D remains ambiguous. The sequence was collected from an adult man with Graves' hyperthyroidism. Sequenced material: peripheral blood or thyroid tissue (not recorded which). The CDR3 sequence: CASSAGYTGELFF. CDR3 nucleotides: TGCGCCAGCAGCGCCGGATACACCGGGGAGCTGTTTTTT.